Shown below are 11 T cell receptor beta chains from a single sample sequenced in a study of blood T cell repertoires in COVID-19. Generated by immunoSEQ multiplex PCR, the TCRdb table keeps only in-frame clones and is missing some. The sample gives about 75,000 clones, 65% to 90% of which show up once; under 25% is in the top ten. The sequencing input was peripheral blood. Receptors originate from a woman in her fifties or sixties with acute or convalescent COVID-19.

In DNA, the CDR3 is TGTGCCAGCAGTTATGGCGGACAGAACTATAATTCACCCCTCCACTTT. Its protein is CASSYGGQNYNSPLHF. The chain couples TRBV6-5 to TRBJ1-6; TRBD1 is a possible D gene (6 bases). V lost 3 bases, J lost 3 bases, and 12 bases lay in between. The V gene's germline CDR1 is MNHEY and CDR2 SVGAGI. The CDR3 length is 16 residues.

This chain joins TRBV6-2 or TRBV6-3 and TRBJ2-7, with TRBD1 as a possible D gene (6 bases). This CDR3 is 14 amino acids long. CDR1 and CDR2 from the germline V gene are MNHEY and SVGEGT. V gave up 5 bases and J gave up 3 bases, with 14 bases separating them. The CDR3 is CASSDPGTIYEQYF. Here the CDR3 DNA reads TGTGCCAGCAGTGACCCCGGGACAATCTACGAGCAGTACTTC.

The chain carries TRBV4-1 and TRBJ2-7; TRBD1 agrees at 7 bases. CDR1 MGHRA and CDR2 YSYEKL come from the germline V gene. The J segment lost 2 bases and the V segment lost 4 bases, leaving 8 bases of the junction unmatched. This CDR3 has 15 residues. The CDR3 DNA reads TGCGCCAGCAGCCCCTTGGGACAGACCACCTACGAGCAGTACTTC. Protein sequence: CASSPLGQTTYEQYF.

The rearrangement links TRBV7-2 to TRBJ2-5; D unclear. The CDR3 covers 12 residues. V lost 0 bases and J 5 bases, leaving 4 bases between the germline ends. Looked up from germline, CDR1 is SGHTA and CDR2 is FQGNSA. Here the CDR3 reads CASSLARETQYF. The CDR3 DNA reads TGTGCCAGCAGCTTAGCGAGGGAGACCCAGTACTTC.

The V call is TRBV18, the J call TRBJ2-7; possibly TRBD2 for D (5 bases). This CDR3 is 13 amino acids long. The germline gives CDR1 KGHSH, CDR2 LQKENI. V was cut by 4 bases and J by 4 bases, with 11 bases left in between. In DNA form, the CDR3 reads TGTGCCAGCTCACAAACTCCGGGATACGAGCAGTACTTC. It translates to CASSQTPGYEQYF.

This chain links TRBV6-5 with TRBJ1-1, with a weak D call TRBD1 (5 bases). V was trimmed by 10 bases and J by 1 base, leaving 10 bases between them. Germline-derived CDR1 and CDR2 are MNHEY and SVGAGI. CDR3 length: 12 residues. CDR3 coding DNA: TGTGCCACGGGGAGGGGGAACACTGAAGCTTTCTTT. It specifies CATGRGNTEAFF.

The gene calls are TRBV7-9 and TRBJ2-3, with TRBD1 identical over 7 bases. The germline gives CDR1 SEHNR, CDR2 FQNEAQ (reference sequence). J lost 0 bases, V lost 8 bases, and 8 bases had no gene match. This CDR3 spans 15 amino acids. CDR3 DNA sequence: TGTGCCAGCGGACGACAGGGAACTAGCACAGATACGCAGTATTTT. This translates into CASGRQGTSTDTQYF.

J is TRBJ2-7 and V is TRBV19, with 7 bases lining up with TRBD1. The CDR3 totals 14 residues. J was trimmed by 4 bases and V by 5 bases; bases with no gene match: 8. Germline V gives CDR1 LNHDA, CDR2 SQIVND (reference sequence). CDR3 DNA: TGTGCCAGTAGTTCACCGGGACAGAGTTACGAGCAGTACTTC. Translating it yields CASSSPGQSYEQYF.

The chain uses TRBV5-1 and TRBJ2-1; D may be TRBD1 (6 bases). Deletions cut 0 bases from V and 9 bases from J, with 16 bases between. Per germline, CDR1 SGHRS and CDR2 YFSETQ. The CDR3 is made up of 15 amino acids. Here the CDR3 reads CASSLEGGRNSEQFF. In DNA form, the CDR3 reads TGCGCCAGCAGCTTGGAAGGGGGTCGTAATAGTGAGCAGTTCTTC.

The CDR3 loop reads CASSSGQGVNTEAFF. In nucleotides, the CDR3 is TGCGCCAGCAGCTCTGGACAGGGGGTTAACACTGAAGCTTTCTTT. This chain links TRBV5-1 with TRBJ1-1; 10 nucleotides match TRBD1. CDR1 and CDR2 (germline): SGHRS, YFSETQ. The V gene end was trimmed by 3 bases and the J gene end by 2 bases; junction bases not matched to a gene: 4. The CDR3 totals 15 residues.

The rearrangement uses TRBV30 and TRBJ1-5; no clear D gene. V lost 0 bases to trimming and J lost 9 bases, with 9 bases between them. From germline, CDR1 is GTSNPN and CDR2 SVGIG (reference sequence). The CDR3 extends over 12 amino acids. The CDR3 spells CAWSVLGGPQHF. The CDR3 DNA reads TGTGCCTGGAGTGTCCTCGGTGGGCCCCAGCATTTT. Variable domain in full (rest from reference TRBV30 and TRBJ1-5): SQTIHQWPATLVQPVGSPLSLECTVEGTSNPNLYWYRQAAGRGLQLLFYSVGIGQISSEVPQNLSASRPQDRQFILSSKKLLLSDSGFYLCAWSVLGGPQHFGDGTRLSIL.